Only a few counts were recorded for the clone carrying this T cell receptor beta chain. Its specificity is not known. This specimen comes from a study of T cells in Graves' hyperthyroidism and ophthalmopathy. Findings and caveats of the study: Blood also showed most of the thyroid clonotypes that were expanded above 0.001.

From RNA transcripts, TCR beta CDR3 regions were amplified. HTBI primers were the set used in a first-round RT-PCR of the TCR CDR3. TCRdb independently ran MiXCR on the multiplex PCR reads; one entry per CDR3 protein. The repertoire includes about 500,000 distinct CDR3 sequences, roughly 17% of them detected once, and under 20% sits in the top ten. The receptor was derived from a woman aged 18-29 years with Graves' hyperthyroidism. The material sequenced was blood.

CDR3 DNA: TGTGCCAGCAGCTTAGATGGCCCCGAAGCTTTCTTT. The encoded protein is CASSLDGPEAFF. The chain has TRBV7-8 and TRBJ1-1; no reliable D call. The CDR3 is 12 residues long. Trimming removed 1 base from V and 8 bases from J, with 8 bases in between. CDR1 SGHVS and CDR2 FQNEAQ come from the germline V gene.